Below, 27 T cell receptor beta chains from the same sample are listed, as sequenced in a study of blood T cell repertoires in COVID-19. TCRdb keeps only in-frame clones here, not all; method: immunoSEQ multiplex PCR. This repertoire shows about 97,000 clones, around 87% found once; its top ten account for more than 9%. The source material was peripheral blood. The source of these receptors is a woman aged 25-40 years with acute or convalescent COVID-19.

The rearrangement uses TRBV28 and TRBJ2-1, with TRBD2 identical over 7 bases. The CDR3 has 14 amino acids. Germline values: CDR1 MDHEN, CDR2 SYDVKM. Trimming cost V 8 bases and J 0 bases; bases outside gene matches: 4. The CDR3 bases are TGTGCCAGCCGGGAGGAACTCTCCTACAATGAGCAGTTCTTC. Residues: CASREELSYNEQFF.

This clone was counted once. The V and J genes are TRBV6-5 and TRBJ1-1, with 7 positions matching TRBD1. The CDR3 runs to 14 residues. The V segment lost 7 bases and the J segment 1 base; nucleotides outside the gene matches: 6. The germline gives CDR1 MNHEY, CDR2 SVGAGI. Written as DNA, the CDR3 is TGTGCCAGCAAAAGAGGGGGCACGAACACTGAAGCTTTCTTT. It yields the protein CASKRGGTNTEAFF.

The chain recombines TRBV5-4 with TRBJ1-2; perhaps TRBD1 as D (5 bases). In germline, CDR1 is SGHNT, CDR2 YYREEE (reference sequence). The CDR3 covers 14 residues. Trimming cost V 5 bases and J 5 bases, with 16 bases left between them. The DNA for the CDR3 is TGTGCCAGCAGAGATACACGGGGGGGTTATGGCTACACCTTC. It is translated as CASRDTRGGYGYTF. Complete variable domain (other parts from reference TRBV5-4 and TRBJ1-2): ETGVTQSPTHLIKTRGQQVTLRCSSQSGHNTVSWYQQALGQGPQFIFQYYREEENGRGNFPPRFSGLQFPNYSSELNVNALELDDSALYLCASRDTRGGYGYTFGSGTRLTVV.

This clone was observed a single time. The chain is built from TRBV18 and TRBJ2-1; 7 bases match TRBD1. The CDR3 runs 11 residues. V was clipped by 6 bases and J by 7 bases; unmatched bases: 0. Germline CDR1 and CDR2: KGHSH and LQKENI. The CDR3 region has the DNA TGTGCCAGCTCCAGGGGGAATGAGCAGTTCTTC. Translation: CASSRGNEQFF.

V usage is TRBV6-5 and J usage is TRBJ1-6; the match to TRBD1 covers 7 bases. Germline CDR1 MNHEY, CDR2 SVGAGI. The trim removed 7 bases at V and 7 bases at J, leaving 10 bases unmatched. The CDR3 is 15 residues long. DNA of the CDR3: TGTGCCAGCAAGATCCGACAGGGTTGGAATTCACCCCTCCACTTT. This sequence encodes CASKIRQGWNSPLHF.

The chain couples TRBV28 to TRBJ1-2; maybe TRBD1 (5 bases). The germline CDR1 and CDR2 sequences are MDHEN and SYDVKM. The CDR3 contains 11 residues. Trimming removed 10 bases from V and 4 bases from J, with 10 bases in between. The CDR3 region has the DNA TGTGCCACCGGGGGGACCTATGGCTACACCTTC. Its protein is CATGGTYGYTF.

This clone was observed a single time. The CDR3 region has the DNA TGTGCCAGCAGTTTGAGGGGGCCTCCCCCGGGGGATACGCAGTATTTT. Its translation is CASSLRGPPPGDTQYF. The gene calls are TRBV28 and TRBJ2-3, with 7 bases lining up with TRBD1. The CDR3 extends over 16 amino acids. After removal of 3 bases from V and 6 bases from J, the junction contained 12 bases not matched to a gene. Looked up from germline, CDR1 is MDHEN and CDR2 is SYDVKM.

CDR3 amino acids: CASSYSNRGGRLEQYF. The DNA of the CDR3 is TGTGCCAGCAGTTACTCGAATCGGGGGGGCCGTTTGGAGCAGTACTTC. This chain uses TRBV6-5 with TRBJ2-7; 8 bases are shared with TRBD2. Germline lookup yields CDR1 MNHEY and CDR2 SVGAGI. Losses at the gene ends were 0 bases for V and 7 bases for J; bases not matched to a gene: 11. The CDR3 runs to 16 residues.

V is TRBV11-2 and J is TRBJ2-1; 8 bases align to TRBD2. The CDR3 runs 15 residues. Germline V gives CDR1 SGHAT, CDR2 FQNNGV. V shed 0 bases and J 10 bases; nucleotides not matched to a gene: 8. The CDR3 reads CASSLDAGGRAEQFF. CDR3 bases: TGTGCCAGCAGCTTAGACGCGGGGGGCCGCGCCGAGCAGTTCTTC.

The chain carries TRBV19 and TRBJ2-6; 9 bases are shared with TRBD1. The CDR3 runs 17 residues. V dropped 7 bases and J dropped 1; count of bases not matched to a gene: 8. CDR1 is LNHDA and CDR2 is SQIVND in the germline V gene (reference sequence). The CDR3: CASTKGQGLSGANVLTF. The CDR3 bases are TGTGCCAGTACCAAGGGACAGGGTCTTTCTGGGGCCAACGTCCTGACTTTC.

The gene calls are TRBV5-4 and TRBJ1-1; D is perhaps TRBD1 (6 bases). The CDR3 extends over 15 amino acids. V was pared by 0 bases and J by 0 bases, with 9 bases between. Germline CDR1 and CDR2: SGHNT and YYREEE (reference sequence). The CDR3 DNA is TGTGCCAGCAGCTTGGACGGACAGTTGAACACTGAAGCTTTCTTT. Encoded protein: CASSLDGQLNTEAFF.

This clone is judged medium-sized. The V call is TRBV6-4, the J call TRBJ2-3, with 8 bases matching TRBD2. The CDR3 length is 14 residues. V lost 4 bases, J lost 4 bases, and 4 bases stayed unmatched. The germline gives CDR1 MRHNA, CDR2 SNTAGT. The CDR3 region is CASSAGGESDTQYF. CDR3 DNA: TGTGCCAGCAGTGCGGGGGGGGAGTCAGATACGCAGTATTTT.

J is TRBJ2-1 and V is TRBV5-1; D possibly corresponds to TRBD2 (5 bases). V gave up 2 bases and J gave up 8 bases, with 14 bases separating them. The CDR3 is 14 residues long. Per the germline V gene, CDR1 is SGHRS and CDR2 is YFSETQ. Here the CDR3 DNA reads TGCGCCAGCAGCTTAGAAGGGAGAGGTGATGAGCAGTTCTTC. Translating gives CASSLEGRGDEQFF.

The chain has TRBV10-2 and TRBJ1-1; 8 nucleotides match TRBD1. The V and J ends lost 6 bases and 4 bases, in that order; junction bases with no gene match: 10. CDR3 length equals 15 residues. Per the germline V gene, CDR1 is WSHSY and CDR2 is SAAADI. CDR3 amino acids: CASRFIDRGGTEAFF. The CDR3 nucleotides read TGCGCCAGCAGATTCATAGACAGGGGTGGCACTGAAGCTTTCTTT.

This chain connects TRBV7-9 to TRBJ1-6, with TRBD1 identical over 7 bases. Germline trimming cut 7 bases from V and 7 bases from J; bases unmatched to any gene: 10. CDR1 SEHNR and CDR2 FQNEAQ come from the germline V gene (reference sequence). The CDR3 spans 15 residues. CDR3 in amino acids: CASTLGAGGNSPLHF. CDR3 coding DNA: TGTGCCAGCACCCTAGGGGCAGGGGGAAATTCACCCCTCCACTTT.

The V call is TRBV27, the J call TRBJ2-3; 8 bases align to TRBD2. CDR1 is MNHEY and CDR2 is SMNVEV in the germline V gene (reference sequence). The trim removed 3 bases at V and 0 bases at J, leaving 2 bases unmatched. There are 15 residues in the CDR3. In nucleotides, the CDR3 is TGTGCCAGCAGTTTTACTAGCGGAAGCACAGATACGCAGTATTTT. This encodes CASSFTSGSTDTQYF.

The V gene is TRBV6-5, the J gene TRBJ2-2, with D perhaps TRBD2 (6 bases). Trimming pared 2 bases from V and 7 bases from J, leaving 14 bases between. The CDR3 has 15 residues. Germline CDR1 is MNHEY and CDR2 is SVGAGI. The DNA for the CDR3 is TGTGCCAGCAGTTACGCTAGCGCGGAGGGCGGGGAGCTGTTTTTT. Translating it yields CASSYASAEGGELFF.

The chain joins TRBV23-1 to TRBJ2-3; TRBD2 is a possible D gene (7 bases). TRBV23-1 is an open reading frame, and its role is uncertain. Trimming removed 4 bases at V and 1 base at J, with 18 bases between. The CDR3 length is 17 residues. The CDR3 reads CASSRQKGGPGTDTQYF. In DNA, the CDR3 is TGCGCCAGCAGTCGCCAGAAGGGGGGGCCGGGCACAGATACGCAGTATTTT.

The rearrangement joins TRBV7-3 to TRBJ1-1; 10 bases match TRBD1. Germline CDR1 and CDR2: SGHTA and FQGTGA. With 5 bases clipped from V and 6 bases from J, the junction kept 9 bases outside the gene matches. The CDR3 loop spans 15 amino acids. The CDR3 sequence is CASSPTGTGDPEAFF. The CDR3 DNA reads TGTGCCAGCAGCCCAACCGGGACAGGGGACCCTGAAGCTTTCTTT.

J is TRBJ1-1 and V is TRBV14, with D possibly being TRBD1 (6 bases). The CDR3 spans 15 residues. CDR1 and CDR2 from the germline V gene are SGHDN and FVKESK. Between the trimmed V and J ends, which lost 1 base and 4 bases, there was a span of 13 bases. The CDR3 loop reads CASSQGYREITEAFF. The CDR3 coding sequence is TGTGCCAGCAGCCAAGGTTACAGGGAGATCACTGAAGCTTTCTTT. Filled out from reference TRBV14 and TRBJ1-1, the complete variable domain reads EAGVTQFPSHSVIEKGQTVTLRCDPISGHDNLYWYRRVMGKEIKFLLHFVKESKQDESGMPNNRFLAERTGGTYSTLKVQPAELEDSGVYFCASSQGYREITEAFFGQGTRLTVV.

CDR3 nucleotides: TGCGCCAGCAGTGAGTCCAGGGGACAGGGGAGTGAAAAACTGTTTTTT. The encoded protein is CASSESRGQGSEKLFF. The chain links TRBV10-1 to TRBJ1-4, with 10 bases lining up with TRBD1. V shed 0 bases, J shed 7 bases, and the junction held 5 bases outside the gene matches. The CDR3 length is 16 residues. CDR1 and CDR2 from the germline V gene are WNHNN and SYGVQD (reference sequence).

This clone was seen just once. This chain joins TRBV28 and TRBJ1-1; D not certain. The length of the CDR3 is 11 residues. V shed 3 bases and J shed 5 bases, with 4 bases lying between them. Germline V gene sequence: CDR1 MDHEN, CDR2 SYDVKM. The DNA of the CDR3 is TGTGCCAGCAGTTTTAGTACTGAAGCTTTCTTT. This encodes CASSFSTEAFF. The full variable domain, rest sourced from reference TRBV28 and TRBJ1-1, is DVKVTQSSRYLVKRTGEKVFLECVQDMDHENMFWYRQDPGLGLRLIYFSYDVKMKEKGDIPEGYSVSREKKERFSLILESASTNQTSMYLCASSFSTEAFFGQGTRLTVV.

The chain employs TRBV10-3 and TRBJ1-3; no clear D. Per the germline V gene, CDR1 is ENHRY and CDR2 is SYGVKD. This CDR3 has 14 residues. V lost 0 bases, J lost 8 bases, and 11 bases lay in between. The chain's CDR3 is CAISESIGRDTIYF. CDR3 nucleotides: TGTGCCATCAGTGAGTCGATAGGGCGGGACACCATATATTTT.

This clone appeared once. The chain is built from TRBV27 and TRBJ2-7; possible D gene TRBD1, 5 bases. The CDR3 extends over 13 amino acids. The germline V and J ends were trimmed by 2 bases and 1 base, with 6 bases remaining between them. CDR1 and CDR2 from the germline V gene are MNHEY and SMNVEV (reference sequence). Here the CDR3 reads CASSLGHSYEQYF. CDR3 nucleotides: TGTGCCAGCAGTTTAGGACATTCCTACGAGCAGTACTTC.

Remarks on this clone: Compared with germline, one end of the junction differs, possibly owing to a read error. This sequence joins TRBV19 and TRBJ2-1, with D possibly TRBD1 on 6 matching bases. The V gene's germline CDR1 is LNHDA and CDR2 SQIVND (reference sequence). This CDR3 has 17 amino acids. The CDR3 here is CASSLDGQLGSYNEQFF. DNA for the CDR3: TGTGCCAGTAGTCTAGATGGACAGTTAGGCTCCTACAATGAGCAGTTCTTC. Together with reference TRBV19 and TRBJ2-1, the CDR3 gives the full variable domain: DGGITQSPKYLFRKEGQNVTLSCEQNLNHDAMYWYRQDPGQGLRLIYYSQIVNDFQKGDIAEGYSVSREKKESFPLTVTSAQKNPTAFYLCASSLDGQLGSYNEQFFGPGTRLTVL.

The chain links TRBV6-2 or TRBV6-3 to TRBJ1-2; TRBD1 is a possible D gene (5 bases). V lost 0 bases, J lost 8 bases, and 13 bases lay in between. This CDR3 has 14 amino acids. Germline CDR1 reads MNHEY; CDR2 reads SVGEGT. The CDR3 region has the DNA TGTGCCAGCAGTTACTCCACAGGAGTTTCCGGCTACACCTTC. Protein product: CASSYSTGVSGYTF.

V and J are TRBV7-8 and TRBJ2-7; the D is unclear. The V gene's germline CDR1 is SGHVS and CDR2 FQNEAQ. Trimming removed 0 bases from V and 2 bases from J, with 8 bases in between. The length of the CDR3 is 14 residues. CDR3 in DNA: TGTGCCAGCAGCTTAGCGACACCCGCCTACGAGCAGTACTTC. Its protein is CASSLATPAYEQYF. The full variable domain, rest sourced from reference TRBV7-8 and TRBJ2-7, is GAGVSQSPRYKVAKRGQDVALRCDPISGHVSLFWYQQALGQGPEFLTYFQNEAQLDKSGLPSDRFFAERPEGSVSTLKIQRTQQEDSAVYLCASSLATPAYEQYFGPGTRLTVT.